The 27 T cell receptor beta chains listed next were all sequenced from one sample in a study of T-cell reconstitution after alpha-beta-depleted transplantation in children. TCRbeta library construction was performed incorporating unique molecular identifiers. Using its own MiXCR run on the PCR reads, TCRdb lists one record per CDR3 protein. Of 200,000 to 250,000 distinct CDR3 sequences in the sample, 12% were seen once. The sample was PBMCs from the stem cell graft donor, taken from the stem cell graft. The receptors derive from a human donor who donated a stem cell graft to a child with acute lymphoblastic leukemia.

In this sample, this clonotype turned up many times. DNA for the CDR3: TGCAGTGCTAGAGATTCAGGTGCCGGCTACACCTTC. It codes for CSARDSGAGYTF. The V and J genes are TRBV20-1 and TRBJ1-2; D uncertain. Germline V lookup: CDR1 DFQATT, CDR2 SNEGSKA (reference sequence). V shed 0 bases and J shed 8 bases, with 10 bases lying between them. The CDR3 sequence is 12 residues long.

In its sample, this clonotype was seen many times. The chain is built from TRBV27 and TRBJ1-1; D unclear. The length of the CDR3 is 14 residues. Deletions cut 5 bases from V and 0 bases from J, with 10 bases between. The V gene's germline CDR1 is MNHEY and CDR2 SMNVEV (reference sequence). The CDR3 reads CASSPWTMNTEAFF. The CDR3 nucleotides read TGTGCCAGCAGTCCCTGGACTATGAACACTGAAGCTTTCTTT.

This clonotype occurred many times. V gene TRBV5-5 combines with J gene TRBJ2-2, with a tentative D call TRBD2 (7 bases). There are 15 residues in the CDR3. In germline, CDR1 is SGHKS, CDR2 YYEKEE (reference sequence). V shed 1 base and J shed 4 bases, with 11 bases lying between them. CDR3 bases: TGTGCCAGCAGCTTGTACCGGGGGGCCACCGGGGAGCTGTTTTTT. As protein: CASSLYRGATGELFF.

V usage is TRBV6-5 and J usage is TRBJ2-1; 8 bases are shared with TRBD2. V trimming: 7 bases; J trimming: 6 bases; junction bases outside the gene matches: 11. Germline V gives CDR1 MNHEY, CDR2 SVGAGI. The CDR3 sequence is 15 residues long. CDR3 loop: CASTQFGGGFNEQFF. In DNA, the CDR3 is TGTGCCAGCACGCAGTTCGGGGGGGGGTTCAATGAGCAGTTCTTC.

This clonotype was seen only once. It may be a read error: a sequence one base away is much more abundant. The chain is built from TRBV18 and TRBJ2-5; D not certain. The V end was cut by 5 bases, the J end by 4 bases, with 8 bases between. The CDR3 covers 12 residues. CDR1 and CDR2 from the germline V gene are KGHSH and LQKENI. In DNA form, the CDR3 reads TGTGCCAGCTCAGAGGCCCCAGAGACCCAGTACTTC. As protein: CASSEAPETQYF.

This clonotype has at least ten counts. This CDR3 is CASSNVADTQYF. The CDR3 DNA reads TGTGCCAGCAGCAACGTAGCAGATACGCAGTATTTT. The rearrangement joins TRBV7-2 to TRBJ2-3; D is unclear. The CDR3 has 12 residues. V gave up 5 bases and J gave up 4 bases, with 7 bases separating them. Germline-derived CDR1 and CDR2 are SGHTA and FQGNSA.

This clonotype has a count of ten or more. The rearrangement uses TRBV2 and TRBJ2-3; D is possibly TRBD1 (5 bases). Germline CDR1 SNHLY, CDR2 FYNNEI. V gave up 6 bases and J gave up 3 bases, with 19 bases separating them. This CDR3 has 16 residues. For the CDR3, the DNA is TGTGCCAGCAGCCATCGAAGCAGGGCCCTAACAGATACGCAGTATTTT. It codes for CASSHRSRALTDTQYF.

This clonotype showed up many times. J is TRBJ2-1 and V is TRBV6-1, with 11 positions matching TRBD2. The germline gives CDR1 MNHNS, CDR2 SASEGT. V shed 5 bases and J 7 bases; nucleotides not matched to a gene: 13. The CDR3 length is 17 residues. CDR3 residues: CASSLGAPGLAENEQFF. CDR3 in DNA: TGTGCCAGCAGTCTCGGAGCACCGGGACTAGCGGAGAATGAGCAGTTCTTC.

A word on this clonotype: A read error is possible here, since a much larger clone lies one base away. This rearrangement joins TRBV12-3 or TRBV12-4 to TRBJ1-1, with D tentatively TRBD1 (6 bases). The V gene lost 6 bases and the J gene lost 0 bases, with 11 bases spanning the gap. This CDR3 contains 14 residues. The CDR3 reads CASRLGHMNTEAFF. The CDR3 DNA sequence: TGTGCCAGCAGACTGGGACACATGAACACTGAAGCTTTCTTT.

This clonotype came up many times. This chain uses TRBV28 with TRBJ2-3; tentative D call: TRBD1 (6 bases). Germline values: CDR1 MDHEN, CDR2 SYDVKM. Trimming shortened V by 6 bases and J by 4 bases, and 20 bases separated the two germline ends. The CDR3 has 16 amino acids. This chain's CDR3 is CASSTRTAGVPDTQYF. The CDR3 DNA follows: TGTGCCAGCAGCACCAGGACAGCTGGGGTCCCAGATACGCAGTATTTT.

In this sample, this clonotype turned up many times. V usage is TRBV28 and J usage is TRBJ2-7, with 9 bases lining up with TRBD1. The germline V gene encodes CDR1 MDHEN and CDR2 SYDVKM. This CDR3 has 16 residues. Trimming removed 6 bases from V and 3 bases from J; junction bases left unmatched: 12. This chain's CDR3 is CASSPTPGQGDYEQYF. The CDR3, as DNA: TGTGCCAGCAGCCCTACACCGGGACAGGGAGACTACGAGCAGTACTTC.

This rearrangement joins TRBV30 to TRBJ2-6; D possibly corresponds to TRBD2 (5 bases). V gave up 3 bases and J gave up 2 bases, with 8 bases separating them. CDR3 length equals 14 residues. Per the germline V gene, CDR1 is GTSNPN and CDR2 is SVGIG (reference sequence). CDR3 DNA: TGTGCCTGGAGCCGGGGTACTGGGGCCAACGTCCTGACTTTC. It encodes CAWSRGTGANVLTF. The variable domain in full, with the rest retrieved from reference TRBV30 and TRBJ2-6, is SQTIHQWPATLVQPVGSPLSLECTVEGTSNPNLYWYRQAAGRGLQLLFYSVGIGQISSEVPQNLSASRPQDRQFILSSKKLLLSDSGFYLCAWSRGTGANVLTFGAGSRLTVL.

The V and J genes are TRBV19 and TRBJ1-5; 7 bases are shared with TRBD1. The germline gives CDR1 LNHDA, CDR2 SQIVND (reference sequence). J gave up 13 bases and V 4 bases, and 13 bases lay outside the gene matches. The length of the CDR3 is 14 residues. The CDR3 spells CASSNRGSIDKQHF. CDR3 in DNA: TGTGCCAGTAGTAACAGGGGCTCAATCGATAAGCAGCATTTT.

This clonotype was observed at least ten times. CDR3 loop: CASSPRGGGANVLTF. The CDR3 coding sequence is TGTGCCAGCAGTCCCCGGGGAGGAGGAGCCAACGTCCTGACTTTC. The J gene is TRBJ2-6, the V gene TRBV12-3 or TRBV12-4, with a tentative D call TRBD2 (6 bases). This CDR3 contains 15 residues. Trimming removed 5 bases from V and 7 bases from J, with 15 bases in between.

About this clonotype itself: A read error may be the cause here, since a much bigger clone is one base away. CDR3 DNA: TGTGCCAGCAGTCTCTACCCATCGGCTAGCGGGAGAAGTTTGGCAGATACGCAGTATTTT. Protein sequence: CASSLYPSASGRSLADTQYF. The chain recombines TRBV27 with TRBJ2-3, with 10 bases aligning to TRBD2. The CDR3 has 20 amino acids. Germline assignment: CDR1 MNHEY and CDR2 SMNVEV (reference sequence). Trimming cost V 5 bases and J 4 bases; bases outside gene matches: 21.

On this clonotype: It may be a read error: a sequence one base away is much more abundant. The CDR3 region is CASSPGGGVGYNAQFF. The CDR3, as DNA: TGTGCCAGCAGCCCCGGCGGGGGAGTAGGGTACAATGCGCAGTTCTTC. The V call is TRBV4-2, the J call TRBJ2-1, with TRBD2 matching over 7 bases. The germline V gene has CDR1 LGHNA and CDR2 YNFKEQ. The CDR3 sequence is 16 residues long.

The V call is TRBV7-2, the J call TRBJ2-7; 10 bases line up with TRBD1. Germline lookup yields CDR1 SGHTA and CDR2 FQGNSA. V dropped 2 bases and J dropped 2; count of bases not matched to a gene: 9. CDR3 length: 17 residues. The CDR3 protein is CASSLRSGTGATYEQYF. The CDR3 bases are TGTGCCAGCAGCTTACGGTCCGGGACAGGGGCAACCTACGAGCAGTACTTC. Combining the CDR3 with reference TRBV7-2 and TRBJ2-7 gives the whole variable domain GAGVSQSPSNKVTEKGKDVELRCDPISGHTALYWYRQSLGQGLEFLIYFQGNSAPDKSGLPSDRFSAERTGGSVSTLTIQRTQQEDSAVYLCASSLRSGTGATYEQYFGPGTRLTVT.

This clonotype was counted between two and nine times. This chain joins TRBV15 and TRBJ2-7; D is perhaps TRBD1 or TRBD2 (5 bases each). With 0 bases removed from V and 6 bases from J, the gap between germline ends came to 9 bases. The CDR3 runs to 13 residues. Germline assignment: CDR1 LNHNV and CDR2 YYDKDF (reference sequence). Here the CDR3 reads CATSRDWGSEQYF. Written as DNA, the CDR3 is TGTGCCACCAGCAGAGATTGGGGGAGCGAGCAGTACTTC.

This clonotype was recorded many times. The chain carries TRBV29-1 and TRBJ2-1; a weak D match, TRBD1 (6 bases). The CDR3 spans 11 residues. Germline V CDR1 and CDR2: SQVTM, ANQGSEA. With 8 bases removed from V and 10 bases from J, the gap between germline ends came to 15 bases. The CDR3 coding sequence is TGCAGCCCCCACGATGACAGGGAGCAGTTCTTC. As protein: CSPHDDREQFF.

This clonotype came up many times. The chain has TRBV5-1 and TRBJ2-3; possibly TRBD2 for D (6 bases). This CDR3 has 15 residues. The germline gives CDR1 SGHRS, CDR2 YFSETQ. V lost 0 bases and J 6 bases, leaving 14 bases between the germline ends. CDR3 loop: CASSLGDASGDTQYF. DNA of the CDR3: TGCGCCAGCAGCTTGGGGGACGCCAGCGGGGATACGCAGTATTTT.

This clonotype was recorded many times. In DNA form, the CDR3 reads TGTGCCAGCAGTTACGGCTACCATTCCTACGAGCAGTACTTC. This codes for CASSYGYHSYEQYF. This chain joins TRBV6-2 or TRBV6-3 and TRBJ2-7, with D unclear. The V gene lost 2 bases and the J gene lost 1 base, with 9 bases spanning the gap. This CDR3 is 14 amino acids long. CDR1 and CDR2 from the germline V gene are MNHEY and SVGEGT.

This clonotype appeared many times. The chain links TRBV7-9 to TRBJ2-3, with D possibly TRBD2 on 5 matching bases. The CDR3 sequence is 15 residues long. Germline CDR1 is SEHNR and CDR2 is FQNEAQ (reference sequence). Trimming pared 4 bases from V and 4 bases from J, leaving 15 bases between. The CDR3 spells CASSSTGSYPDTQYF. CDR3 DNA: TGTGCCAGCAGCTCCACGGGGAGTTATCCAGATACGCAGTATTTT.

In its sample, this clonotype was seen many times. The V gene is TRBV28, the J gene TRBJ2-7; a weak D match, TRBD2 (5 bases). V gave up 1 base and J gave up 2 bases, with 6 bases separating them. From germline, CDR1 is MDHEN and CDR2 SYDVKM. CDR3 length: 13 residues. This chain's CDR3 is CASSLLLAYEQYF. CDR3 sequence (DNA): TGTGCCAGCAGTTTATTACTAGCCTACGAGCAGTACTTC.

This clonotype was detected many times. This chain uses TRBV29-1 with TRBJ2-7; D is possibly TRBD1 (5 bases). The CDR3 loop spans 13 amino acids. V lost 0 bases, J lost 2 bases, and 8 bases lay in between. The germline CDR1 and CDR2 sequences are SQVTM and ANQGSEA. CDR3 sequence: CSVEDRAPYEQYF. For the CDR3, the DNA is TGCAGCGTTGAAGACAGGGCCCCCTACGAGCAGTACTTC.

This clonotype appeared many times. This rearrangement joins TRBV30 to TRBJ2-5; 7 positions match TRBD1. V was clipped by 3 bases and J by 5 bases; unmatched bases: 9. This CDR3 contains 14 residues. Germline V CDR1 and CDR2: GTSNPN, SVGIG (reference sequence). CDR3 DNA sequence: TGTGCCTGGAGGGTGCAGGGGGAGAGGGAGACCCAGTACTTC. Encoded protein: CAWRVQGERETQYF.

This clonotype was observed at least ten times. Germline is not matched at one junction end, which may reflect a read error. This rearrangement joins TRBV7-2 to TRBJ1-2; D is unresolved. Germline-derived CDR1 and CDR2 are SGHTA and FQGNSA. This CDR3 has 12 residues. The DNA for the CDR3 is TGTGCCAGCAGCCCATATGTGGCAGCCCCAGCCTTC. Amino acid sequence: CASSPYVAAPAF.

In its sample, this clonotype was seen many times. CDR3: CASGTGGYEQYF. DNA for the CDR3: TGTGCCAGCGGGACAGGGGGCTACGAGCAGTACTTC. The chain uses TRBV6-1 and TRBJ2-7; the match to TRBD1 covers 11 bases. The CDR3 runs to 12 residues. With 8 bases clipped from V and 3 bases from J, the junction kept 0 bases outside the gene matches. Germline CDR1 is MNHNS and CDR2 is SASEGT.